This T cell receptor beta chain originates from a study of cytomegalovirus exposure and HLA in healthy donors. Points on this clone: The target antigen is unknown. The same CDR3 is also encoded by other DNA sequences in this sample.

The assay was immunoSEQ multiplex PCR, and TCRdb's table has in-frame clones only and misses some. The data show some 46,000 clones, about 94% seen once. Study observations and caveats: In vitro confirmation showed a few CMV-associated chains to be CMV antigen specific. The classifier reportedly diagnosed cytomegalovirus status with high sensitivity and specificity. A list of 150 or so TCR beta chains associated with cytomegalovirus was given. According to a later analysis, TCR clusters from the first cohort tended to co-occur in the roughly 120 validation repertoires.

The V and J ends lost 7 bases and 6 bases, in that order; junction bases with no gene match: 8. The length of the CDR3 is 13 residues. Germline-derived CDR1 and CDR2 are SGHRS and YFSETQ. V gene TRBV5-1 combines with J gene TRBJ2-7; TRBD1 aligns across 9 bases. Sequences were obtained from PBMCs. This sequence originates from a young man in good health and CMV-seronegative. The CDR3 region has the DNA TGCGCCAGCGCGCAACAGACAGGGGGCGAGCAGTACTTC. Encoded protein: CASAQQTGGEQYF.